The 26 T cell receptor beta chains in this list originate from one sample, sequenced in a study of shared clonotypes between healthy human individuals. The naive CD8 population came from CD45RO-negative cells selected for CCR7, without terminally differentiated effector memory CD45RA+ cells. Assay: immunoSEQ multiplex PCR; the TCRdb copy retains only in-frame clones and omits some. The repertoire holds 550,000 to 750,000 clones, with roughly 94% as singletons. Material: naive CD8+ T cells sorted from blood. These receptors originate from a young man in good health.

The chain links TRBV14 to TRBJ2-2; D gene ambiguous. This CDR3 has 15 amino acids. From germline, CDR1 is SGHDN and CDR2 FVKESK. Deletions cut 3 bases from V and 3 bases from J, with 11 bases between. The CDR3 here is CASSQRIVDTGELFF. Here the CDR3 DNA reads TGTGCCAGCAGCCAGAGGATTGTTGACACCGGGGAGCTGTTTTTT.

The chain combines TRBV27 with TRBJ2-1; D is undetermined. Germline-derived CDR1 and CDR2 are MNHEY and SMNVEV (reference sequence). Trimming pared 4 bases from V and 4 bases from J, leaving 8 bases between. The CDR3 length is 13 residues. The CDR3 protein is CASSSSQYNEQFF. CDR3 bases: TGTGCCAGCAGTTCCTCACAGTACAATGAGCAGTTCTTC.

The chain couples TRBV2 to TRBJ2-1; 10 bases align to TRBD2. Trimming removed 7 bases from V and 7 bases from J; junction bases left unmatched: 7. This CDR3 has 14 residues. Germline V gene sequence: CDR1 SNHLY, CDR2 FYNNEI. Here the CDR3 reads CASIPSGSRNEQFF. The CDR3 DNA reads TGTGCCAGCATCCCTAGCGGGAGTCGGAATGAGCAGTTCTTC.

CDR3 DNA: TGTGCCAGCAGTGGCTACATCTACAATGAGCAGTTCTTC. Translating gives CASSGYIYNEQFF. The chain uses TRBV25-1 and TRBJ2-1; D is unclear. V dropped 4 bases and J dropped 3 bases, with 7 bases sitting between them. Germline lookup yields CDR1 MGHDK and CDR2 SYGVNS. The length of the CDR3 is 13 residues. Supplemented by reference TRBV25-1 and TRBJ2-1, the full variable domain reads EADIYQTPRYLVIGTGKKITLECSQTMGHDKMYWYQQDPGMELHLIHYSYGVNSTEKGDLSSESTVSRIRTEHFPLTLESARPSHTSQYLCASSGYIYNEQFFGPGTRLTVL.

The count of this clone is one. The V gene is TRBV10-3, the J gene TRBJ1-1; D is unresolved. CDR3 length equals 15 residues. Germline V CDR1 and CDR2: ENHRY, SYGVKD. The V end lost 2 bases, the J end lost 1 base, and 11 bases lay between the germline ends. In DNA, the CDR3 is TGTGCCATCAGTGAGATTCGGGAAGAGAACACTGAAGCTTTCTTT. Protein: CAISEIREENTEAFF.

The CDR3 nucleotides read TGTGCCAGCAGTTTCCGACAGGGTGCAACTAATGAAAAACTGTTTTTT. Its translation is CASSFRQGATNEKLFF. The V call is TRBV27, the J call TRBJ1-4, with 7 bases that match TRBD1. The CDR3 sequence is 16 residues long. Germline V gives CDR1 MNHEY, CDR2 SMNVEV (reference sequence). J lost 0 bases, V lost 3 bases, and 4 bases had no gene match.

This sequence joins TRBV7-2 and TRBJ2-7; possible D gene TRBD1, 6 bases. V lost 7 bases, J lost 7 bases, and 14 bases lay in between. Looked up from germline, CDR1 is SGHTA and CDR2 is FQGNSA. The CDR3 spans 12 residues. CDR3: CASTTGLREQYF. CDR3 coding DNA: TGTGCCAGCACCACAGGGCTTAGGGAGCAGTACTTC. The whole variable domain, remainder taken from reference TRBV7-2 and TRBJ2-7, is GAGVSQSPSNKVTEKGKDVELRCDPISGHTALYWYRQSLGQGLEFLIYFQGNSAPDKSGLPSDRFSAERTGGSVSTLTIQRTQQEDSAVYLCASTTGLREQYFGPGTRLTVT.

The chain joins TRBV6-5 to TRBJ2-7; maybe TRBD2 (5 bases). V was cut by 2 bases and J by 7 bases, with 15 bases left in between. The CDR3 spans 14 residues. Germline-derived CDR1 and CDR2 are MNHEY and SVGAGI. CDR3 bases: TGTGCCAGCAGTTACGGTTTCGGGGTCGGAGAGCAGTACTTC. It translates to CASSYGFGVGEQYF.

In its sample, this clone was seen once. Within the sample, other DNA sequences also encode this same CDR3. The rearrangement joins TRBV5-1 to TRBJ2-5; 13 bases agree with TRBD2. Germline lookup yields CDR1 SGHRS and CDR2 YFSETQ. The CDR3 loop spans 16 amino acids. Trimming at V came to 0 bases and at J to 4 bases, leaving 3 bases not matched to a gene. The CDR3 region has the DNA TGCGCCAGCAGCTTGGGACTAGCGGGAGGAGGAGAGACCCAGTACTTC. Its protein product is CASSLGLAGGGETQYF.

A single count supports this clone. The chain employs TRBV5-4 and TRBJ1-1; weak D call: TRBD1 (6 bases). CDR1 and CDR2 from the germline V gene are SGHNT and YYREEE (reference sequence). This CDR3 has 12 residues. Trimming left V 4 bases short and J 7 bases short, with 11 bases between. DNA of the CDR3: TGTGCCAGCAGCATCCGGACAGATGAAGCTTTCTTT. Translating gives CASSIRTDEAFF. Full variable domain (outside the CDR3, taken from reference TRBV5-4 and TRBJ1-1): ETGVTQSPTHLIKTRGQQVTLRCSSQSGHNTVSWYQQALGQGPQFIFQYYREEENGRGNFPPRFSGLQFPNYSSELNVNALELDDSALYLCASSIRTDEAFFGQGTRLTVV.

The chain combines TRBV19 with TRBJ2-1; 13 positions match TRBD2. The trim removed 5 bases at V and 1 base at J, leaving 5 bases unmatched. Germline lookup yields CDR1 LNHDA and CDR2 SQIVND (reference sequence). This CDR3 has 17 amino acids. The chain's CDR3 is CASSGTSGRDSYNEQFF. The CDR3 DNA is TGTGCCAGTAGTGGTACTAGCGGGAGGGATTCCTACAATGAGCAGTTCTTC. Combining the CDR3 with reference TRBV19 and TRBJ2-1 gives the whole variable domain DGGITQSPKYLFRKEGQNVTLSCEQNLNHDAMYWYRQDPGQGLRLIYYSQIVNDFQKGDIAEGYSVSREKKESFPLTVTSAQKNPTAFYLCASSGTSGRDSYNEQFFGPGTRLTVL.

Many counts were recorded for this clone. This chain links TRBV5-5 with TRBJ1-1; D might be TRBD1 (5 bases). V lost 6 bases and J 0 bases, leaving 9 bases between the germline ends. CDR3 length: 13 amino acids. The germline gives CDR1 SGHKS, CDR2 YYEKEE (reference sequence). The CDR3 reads CASMGGVNTEAFF. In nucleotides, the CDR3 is TGTGCCAGCATGGGAGGGGTGAACACTGAAGCTTTCTTT.

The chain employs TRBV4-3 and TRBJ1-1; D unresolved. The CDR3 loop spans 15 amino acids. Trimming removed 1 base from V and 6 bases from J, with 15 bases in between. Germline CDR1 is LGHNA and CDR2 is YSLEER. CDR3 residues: CASSQALSAGPEAFF. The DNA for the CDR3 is TGCGCCAGCAGCCAAGCCCTCTCAGCAGGACCTGAAGCTTTCTTT.

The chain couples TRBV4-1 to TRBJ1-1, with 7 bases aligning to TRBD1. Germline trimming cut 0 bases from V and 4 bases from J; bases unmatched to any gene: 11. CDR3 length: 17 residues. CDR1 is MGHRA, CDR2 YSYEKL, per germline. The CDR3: CASSQENSPSGGTEAFF. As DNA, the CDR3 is TGCGCCAGCAGCCAAGAGAATTCCCCCTCAGGGGGCACTGAAGCTTTCTTT.

CDR3 nucleotide sequence: TGTGCCAGCAGCCTTGGGACCGGCGGGGGGGAGCAGTTCTTC. As protein: CASSLGTGGGEQFF. The chain employs TRBV7-8 and TRBJ2-1; 8 bases are shared with TRBD2. CDR1 and CDR2 (germline): SGHVS, FQNEAQ. CDR3 size: 14 residues. J was trimmed by 10 bases and V by 5 bases; bases with no gene match: 10.

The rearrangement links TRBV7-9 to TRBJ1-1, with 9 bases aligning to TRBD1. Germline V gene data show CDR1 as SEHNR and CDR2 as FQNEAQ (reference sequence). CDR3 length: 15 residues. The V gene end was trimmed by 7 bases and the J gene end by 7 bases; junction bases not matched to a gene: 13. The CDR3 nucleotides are TGTGCCAGCATCGAAACAGGGGGCATCCATCTTGAAGCTTTCTTT. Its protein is CASIETGGIHLEAFF.

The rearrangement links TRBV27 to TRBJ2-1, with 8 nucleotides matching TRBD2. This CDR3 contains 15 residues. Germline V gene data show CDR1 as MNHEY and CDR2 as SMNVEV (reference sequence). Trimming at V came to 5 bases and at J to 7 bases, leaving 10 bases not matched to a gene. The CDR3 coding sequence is TGTGCCAGCAGTGGGGGACTAGACCCGTGGAATGAGCAGTTCTTC. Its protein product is CASSGGLDPWNEQFF.

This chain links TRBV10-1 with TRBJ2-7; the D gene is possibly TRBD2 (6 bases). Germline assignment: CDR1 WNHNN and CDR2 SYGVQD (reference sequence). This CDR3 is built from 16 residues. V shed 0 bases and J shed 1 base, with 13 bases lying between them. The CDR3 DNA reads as TGCGCCAGCAGTGAGTCTGTTGGACTAAGTTCCTACGAGCAGTACTTC. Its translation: CASSESVGLSSYEQYF.

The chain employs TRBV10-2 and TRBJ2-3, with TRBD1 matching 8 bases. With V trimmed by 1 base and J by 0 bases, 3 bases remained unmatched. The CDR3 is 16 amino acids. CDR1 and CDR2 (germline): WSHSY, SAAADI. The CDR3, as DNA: TGCGCCAGCAGTGAGTTCGGACAGGGTAGCACAGATACGCAGTATTTT. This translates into CASSEFGQGSTDTQYF.

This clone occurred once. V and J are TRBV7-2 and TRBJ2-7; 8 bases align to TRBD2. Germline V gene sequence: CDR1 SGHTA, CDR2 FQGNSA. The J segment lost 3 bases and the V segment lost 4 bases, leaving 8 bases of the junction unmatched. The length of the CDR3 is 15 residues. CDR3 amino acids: CASSYGLAMDYEQYF. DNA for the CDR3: TGTGCCAGCAGCTATGGACTAGCAATGGACTACGAGCAGTACTTC.

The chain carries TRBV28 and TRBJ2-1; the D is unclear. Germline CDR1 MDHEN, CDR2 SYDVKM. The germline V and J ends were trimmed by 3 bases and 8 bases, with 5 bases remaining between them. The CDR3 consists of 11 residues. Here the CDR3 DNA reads TGTGCCAGCAGTTTTTTCCATGAGCAGTTCTTC. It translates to CASSFFHEQFF.

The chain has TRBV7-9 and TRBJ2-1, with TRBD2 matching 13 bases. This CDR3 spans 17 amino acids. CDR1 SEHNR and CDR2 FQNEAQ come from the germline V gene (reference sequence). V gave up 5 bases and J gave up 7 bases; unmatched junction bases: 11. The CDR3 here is CASSPKLAGGPQNEQFF. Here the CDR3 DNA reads TGTGCCAGCAGCCCGAAACTAGCGGGAGGGCCCCAGAATGAGCAGTTCTTC.

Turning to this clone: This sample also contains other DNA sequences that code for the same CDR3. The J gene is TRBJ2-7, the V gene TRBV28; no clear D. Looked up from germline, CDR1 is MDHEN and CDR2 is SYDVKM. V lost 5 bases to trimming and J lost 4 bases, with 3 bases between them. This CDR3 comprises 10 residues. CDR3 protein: CASSNYEQYF. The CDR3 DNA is TGTGCCAGCAGTAATTACGAGCAGTACTTC. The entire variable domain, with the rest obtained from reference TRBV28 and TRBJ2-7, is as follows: DVKVTQSSRYLVKRTGEKVFLECVQDMDHENMFWYRQDPGLGLRLIYFSYDVKMKEKGDIPEGYSVSREKKERFSLILESASTNQTSMYLCASSNYEQYFGPGTRLTVT.

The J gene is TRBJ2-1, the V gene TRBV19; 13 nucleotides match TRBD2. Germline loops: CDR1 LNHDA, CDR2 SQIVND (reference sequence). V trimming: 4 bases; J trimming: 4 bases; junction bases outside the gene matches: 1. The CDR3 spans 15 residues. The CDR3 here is CASSKGLAGYNEQFF. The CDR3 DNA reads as TGTGCCAGTAGTAAGGGACTAGCGGGATACAATGAGCAGTTCTTC.

CDR3 nucleotides: TGTGCCAGCAGCTTTAGCGGGGCATACGAGCAGTACTTC. Translation gives CASSFSGAYEQYF. V usage is TRBV5-6 and J usage is TRBJ2-7, with 8 bases that match TRBD2. Unmatched junction bases numbered 2, after V lost 2 bases and J lost 4 bases. CDR3 size: 13 residues. Germline V gives CDR1 SGHDT, CDR2 YYEEEE.

CDR3 residues: CSVDRQGYGYTF. The CDR3 DNA is TGCAGCGTTGACCGGCAGGGATATGGCTACACCTTC. V gene TRBV29-1 combines with J gene TRBJ1-2; TRBD1 might be the D (5 bases). V lost 3 bases and J lost 5, with 10 bases in between. This CDR3 contains 12 residues. Germline CDR1 SQVTM, CDR2 ANQGSEA.